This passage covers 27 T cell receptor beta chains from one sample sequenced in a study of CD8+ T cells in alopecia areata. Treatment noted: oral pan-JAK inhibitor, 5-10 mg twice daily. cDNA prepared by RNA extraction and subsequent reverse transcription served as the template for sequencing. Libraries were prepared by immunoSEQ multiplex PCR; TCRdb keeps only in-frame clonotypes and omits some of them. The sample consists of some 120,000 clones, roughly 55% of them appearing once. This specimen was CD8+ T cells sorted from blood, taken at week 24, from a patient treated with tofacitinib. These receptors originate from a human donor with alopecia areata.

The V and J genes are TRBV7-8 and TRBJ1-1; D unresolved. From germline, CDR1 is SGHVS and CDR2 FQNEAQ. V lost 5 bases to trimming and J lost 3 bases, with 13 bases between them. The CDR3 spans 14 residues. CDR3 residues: CASSPRSFDTEAFF. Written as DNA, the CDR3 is TGTGCCAGCAGCCCCCGGTCATTTGACACTGAAGCTTTCTTT.

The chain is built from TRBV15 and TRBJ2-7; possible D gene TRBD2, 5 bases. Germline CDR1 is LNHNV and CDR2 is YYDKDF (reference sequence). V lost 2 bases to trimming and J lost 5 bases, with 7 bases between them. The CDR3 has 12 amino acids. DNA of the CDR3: TGTGCCACCAGCAGATCCGGGAACGAGCAGTACTTC. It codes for CATSRSGNEQYF.

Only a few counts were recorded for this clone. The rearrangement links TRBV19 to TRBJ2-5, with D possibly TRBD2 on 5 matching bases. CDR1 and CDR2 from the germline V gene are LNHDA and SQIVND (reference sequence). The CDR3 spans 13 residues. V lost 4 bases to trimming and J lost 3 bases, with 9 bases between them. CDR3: CASSRNGEETQYF. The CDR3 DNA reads TGTGCCAGTAGTAGGAACGGGGAAGAGACCCAGTACTTC.

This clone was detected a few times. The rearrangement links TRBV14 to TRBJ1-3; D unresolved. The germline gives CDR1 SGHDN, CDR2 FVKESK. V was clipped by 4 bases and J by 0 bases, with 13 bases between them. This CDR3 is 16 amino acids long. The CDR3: CASSRPGRSSGNTIYF. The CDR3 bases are TGTGCCAGCAGCCGGCCCGGGAGGTCCTCTGGAAACACCATATATTTT.

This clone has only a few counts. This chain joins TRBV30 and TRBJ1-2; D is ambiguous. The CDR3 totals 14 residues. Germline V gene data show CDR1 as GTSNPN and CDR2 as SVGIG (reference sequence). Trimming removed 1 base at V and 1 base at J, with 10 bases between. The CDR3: CAWSGIGSNYGYTF. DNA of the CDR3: TGTGCCTGGAGTGGTATAGGGAGTAACTATGGCTACACCTTC. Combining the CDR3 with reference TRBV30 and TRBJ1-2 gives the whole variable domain SQTIHQWPATLVQPVGSPLSLECTVEGTSNPNLYWYRQAAGRGLQLLFYSVGIGQISSEVPQNLSASRPQDRQFILSSKKLLLSDSGFYLCAWSGIGSNYGYTFGSGTRLTVV.

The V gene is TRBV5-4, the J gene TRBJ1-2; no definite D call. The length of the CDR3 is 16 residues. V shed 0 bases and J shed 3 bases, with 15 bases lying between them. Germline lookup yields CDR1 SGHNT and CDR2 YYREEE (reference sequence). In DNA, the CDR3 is TGTGCCAGCAGCTTGGGAGGGCAGGATCGTCACTATGGCTACACCTTC. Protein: CASSLGGQDRHYGYTF.

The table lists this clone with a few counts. For the CDR3, the DNA is TGCAGCGTTGTCGGGACAGAGAACACCGGGGAGCTGTTTTTT. The encoded protein is CSVVGTENTGELFF. The genes are TRBV29-1 and TRBJ2-2, with TRBD1 identical over 7 bases. CDR3 length equals 14 residues. Germline CDR1 reads SQVTM; CDR2 reads ANQGSEA. Trimming took 4 bases from V and 1 from J; bases not matched to a gene: 3.

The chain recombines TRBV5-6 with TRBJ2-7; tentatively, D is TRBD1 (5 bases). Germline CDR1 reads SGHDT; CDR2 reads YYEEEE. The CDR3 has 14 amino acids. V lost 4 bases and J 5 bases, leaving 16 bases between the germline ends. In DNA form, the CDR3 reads TGTGCCAGCAGCCCGATGGGCAGGGCGGACGAGCAGTACTTC. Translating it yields CASSPMGRADEQYF.

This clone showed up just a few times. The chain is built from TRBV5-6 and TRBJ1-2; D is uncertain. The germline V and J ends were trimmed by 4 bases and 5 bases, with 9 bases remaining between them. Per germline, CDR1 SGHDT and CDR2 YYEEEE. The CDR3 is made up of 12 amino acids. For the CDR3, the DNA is TGTGCCAGCAGCGGCGGACGATATGGCTACACCTTC. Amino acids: CASSGGRYGYTF. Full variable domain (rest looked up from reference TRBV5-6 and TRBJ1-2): DAGVTQSPTHLIKTRGQQVTLRCSPKSGHDTVSWYQQALGQGPQFIFQYYEEEERQRGNFPDRFSGHQFPNYSSELNVNALLLGDSALYLCASSGGRYGYTFGSGTRLTVV.

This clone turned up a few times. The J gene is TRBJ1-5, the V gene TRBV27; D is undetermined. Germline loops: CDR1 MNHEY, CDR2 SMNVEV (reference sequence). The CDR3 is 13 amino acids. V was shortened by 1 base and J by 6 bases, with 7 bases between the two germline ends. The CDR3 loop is CASSLYGSQPQHF. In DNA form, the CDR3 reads TGTGCCAGCAGTTTATATGGGTCTCAGCCCCAGCATTTT.

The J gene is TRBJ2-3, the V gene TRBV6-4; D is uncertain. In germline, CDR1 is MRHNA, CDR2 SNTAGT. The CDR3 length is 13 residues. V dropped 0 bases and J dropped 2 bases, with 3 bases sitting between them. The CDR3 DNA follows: TGTGCCAGCAGTGACTCAACCACAGATACGCAGTATTTT. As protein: CASSDSTTDTQYF.

CDR3 protein: CASRPNSGTYGYTF. The DNA of the CDR3 is TGTGCCAGCAGGCCAAACTCCGGGACGTATGGCTACACCTTC. The V and J genes are TRBV11-2 and TRBJ1-2; D is possibly TRBD1 (5 bases). Per the germline V gene, CDR1 is SGHAT and CDR2 is FQNNGV. Trimming took 6 bases from V and 5 from J, leaving 16 bases between them. The CDR3 consists of 14 residues.

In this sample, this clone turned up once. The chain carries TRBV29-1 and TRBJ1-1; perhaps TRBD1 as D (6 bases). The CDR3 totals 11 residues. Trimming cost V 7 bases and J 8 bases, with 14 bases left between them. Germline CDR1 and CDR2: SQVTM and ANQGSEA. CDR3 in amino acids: CSERGAGEAFF. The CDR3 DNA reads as TGCAGCGAAAGGGGGGCAGGAGAAGCTTTCTTT.

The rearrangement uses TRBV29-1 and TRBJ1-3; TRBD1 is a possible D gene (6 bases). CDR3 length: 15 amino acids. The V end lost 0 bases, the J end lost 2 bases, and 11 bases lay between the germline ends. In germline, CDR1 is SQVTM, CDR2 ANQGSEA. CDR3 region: CSVEDLNRAGNTIYF. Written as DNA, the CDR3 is TGCAGCGTTGAAGATTTAAACAGGGCTGGAAACACCATATATTTT.

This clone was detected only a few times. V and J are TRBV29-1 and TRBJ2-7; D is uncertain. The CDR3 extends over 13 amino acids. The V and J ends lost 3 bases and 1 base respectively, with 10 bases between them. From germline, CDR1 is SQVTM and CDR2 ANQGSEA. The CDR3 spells CSVDGTESYEQYF. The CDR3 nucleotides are TGCAGCGTTGATGGAACAGAGTCCTACGAGCAGTACTTC.

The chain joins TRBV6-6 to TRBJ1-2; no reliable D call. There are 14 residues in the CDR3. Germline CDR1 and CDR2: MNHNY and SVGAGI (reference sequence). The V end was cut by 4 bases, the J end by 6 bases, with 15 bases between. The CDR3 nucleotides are TGTGCCAGCAGTTGGGTCGGGCCAACTGATGGCTACACCTTC. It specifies CASSWVGPTDGYTF.

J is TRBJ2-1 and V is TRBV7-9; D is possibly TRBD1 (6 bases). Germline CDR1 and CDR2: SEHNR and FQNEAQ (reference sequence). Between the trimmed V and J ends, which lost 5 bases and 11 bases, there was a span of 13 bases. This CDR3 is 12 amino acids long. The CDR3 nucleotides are TGTGCCAGCAGCCCCCTCGGGACAAAGCAGTTCTTC. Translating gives CASSPLGTKQFF.

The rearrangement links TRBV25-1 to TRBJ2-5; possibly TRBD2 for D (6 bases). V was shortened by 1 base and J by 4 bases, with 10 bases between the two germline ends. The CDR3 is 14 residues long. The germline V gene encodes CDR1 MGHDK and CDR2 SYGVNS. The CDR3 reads CASSEWEELETQYF. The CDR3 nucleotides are TGTGCCAGCAGTGAATGGGAGGAATTAGAGACCCAGTACTTC.

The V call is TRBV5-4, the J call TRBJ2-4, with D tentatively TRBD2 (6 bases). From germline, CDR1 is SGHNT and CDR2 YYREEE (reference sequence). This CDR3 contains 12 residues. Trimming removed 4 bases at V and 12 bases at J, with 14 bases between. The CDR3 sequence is CASSDPGVGQYF. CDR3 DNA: TGTGCCAGCAGCGACCCGGGGGTGGGTCAGTACTTC.

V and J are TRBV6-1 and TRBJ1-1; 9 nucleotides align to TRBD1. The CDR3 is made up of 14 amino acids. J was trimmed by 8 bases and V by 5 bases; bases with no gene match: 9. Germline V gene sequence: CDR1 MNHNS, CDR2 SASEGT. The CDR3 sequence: CASSWGQGGAEAFF. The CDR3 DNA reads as TGTGCCAGCAGTTGGGGACAGGGTGGGGCCGAAGCTTTCTTT.

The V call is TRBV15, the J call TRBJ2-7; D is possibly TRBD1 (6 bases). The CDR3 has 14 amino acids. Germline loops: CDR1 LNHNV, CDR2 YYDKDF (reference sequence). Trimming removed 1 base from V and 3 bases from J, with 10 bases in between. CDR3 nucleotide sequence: TGTGCCACCAGCAGAGCAGCAGGGGACTACGAGCAGTACTTC. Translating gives CATSRAAGDYEQYF.

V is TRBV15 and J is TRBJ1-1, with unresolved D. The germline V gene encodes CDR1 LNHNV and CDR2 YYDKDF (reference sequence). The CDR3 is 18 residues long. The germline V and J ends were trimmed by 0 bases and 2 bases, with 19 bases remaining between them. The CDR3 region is CATSRDRRQDGINTEAFF. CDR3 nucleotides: TGTGCCACCAGCAGAGATCGGCGCCAGGACGGAATAAACACTGAAGCTTTCTTT.

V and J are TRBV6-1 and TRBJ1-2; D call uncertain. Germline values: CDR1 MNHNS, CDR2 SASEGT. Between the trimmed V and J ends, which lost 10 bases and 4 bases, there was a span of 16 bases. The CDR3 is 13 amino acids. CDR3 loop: CATVAWVSYGYTF. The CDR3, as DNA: TGTGCCACCGTAGCTTGGGTATCCTATGGCTACACCTTC.

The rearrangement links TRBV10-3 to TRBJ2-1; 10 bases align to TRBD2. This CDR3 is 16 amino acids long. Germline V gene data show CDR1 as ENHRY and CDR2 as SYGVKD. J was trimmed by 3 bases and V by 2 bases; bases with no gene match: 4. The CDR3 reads CAISEGASGGYNEQFF. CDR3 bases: TGTGCCATCAGTGAGGGGGCTAGCGGGGGCTACAATGAGCAGTTCTTC.

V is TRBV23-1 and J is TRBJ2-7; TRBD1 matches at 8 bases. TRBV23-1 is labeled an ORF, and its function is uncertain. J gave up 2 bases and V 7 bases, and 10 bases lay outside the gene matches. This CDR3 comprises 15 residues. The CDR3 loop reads CASTHGTGFPYEQYF. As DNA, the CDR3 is TGCGCCAGCACCCACGGGACAGGTTTTCCCTACGAGCAGTACTTC.

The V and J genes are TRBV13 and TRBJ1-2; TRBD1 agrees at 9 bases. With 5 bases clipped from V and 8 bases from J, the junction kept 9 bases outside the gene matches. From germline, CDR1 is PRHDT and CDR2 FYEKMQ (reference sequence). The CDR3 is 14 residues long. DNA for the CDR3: TGTGCCAGCAGCCCTGGGACAGGGCTTCGGGGCTACACCTTC. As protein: CASSPGTGLRGYTF.

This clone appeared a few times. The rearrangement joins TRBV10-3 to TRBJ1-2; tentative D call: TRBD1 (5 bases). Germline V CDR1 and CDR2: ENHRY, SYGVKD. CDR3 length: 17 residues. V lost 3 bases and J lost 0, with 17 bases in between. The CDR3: CAISEGRDQEANYGYTF. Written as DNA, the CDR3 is TGTGCCATCAGTGAAGGAAGGGACCAGGAAGCTAACTATGGCTACACCTTC.